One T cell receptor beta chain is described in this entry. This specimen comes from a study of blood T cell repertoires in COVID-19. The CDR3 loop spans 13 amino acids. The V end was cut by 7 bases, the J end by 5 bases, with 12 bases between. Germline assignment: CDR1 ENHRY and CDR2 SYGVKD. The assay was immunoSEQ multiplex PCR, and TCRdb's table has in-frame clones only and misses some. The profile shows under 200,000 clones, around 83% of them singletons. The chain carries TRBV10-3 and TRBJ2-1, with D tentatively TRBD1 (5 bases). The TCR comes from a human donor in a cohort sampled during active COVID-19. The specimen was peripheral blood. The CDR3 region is CAINKGANNEQFF. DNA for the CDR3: TGTGCCATCAATAAAGGGGCCAACAATGAGCAGTTCTTC.